The clone carrying this T cell receptor beta chain was seen many times. Antigen unknown. Template switching by 5'RACE produced TCR cDNA, adding a universal primer site and UMIs. One entry per CDR3 protein, called by TCRdb with MiXCR from the 5' RACE reads. Among a few hundred thousand distinct CDR3 sequences listed, roughly 6.3% were seen once. This specimen comes from a study of T cells after yellow fever vaccination. As for the study in general: Researchers used SMART-Seq v4 Ultra Low Input to prepare fractions that had low cell numbers.

Findings of the study overall: On re-exposure, the response was weaker but peaked faster, at day 5 versus 15. After the booster, about 95% of CD4 and more than 85% of CD8 primary-response clones were re-detected.

Looked up from germline, CDR1 is SGHVS and CDR2 is FQNEAQ. This CDR3 has 14 amino acids. Between the trimmed V and J ends, which lost 5 bases and 0 bases, there was a span of 10 bases. V usage is TRBV7-8 and J usage is TRBJ2-5; unclear D gene. This specimen consisted of CD4+ T cells sorted from PBMCs, obtained on the day of the yellow fever booster vaccination. This receptor was taken from a man aged 30-40 years who received the YFV17D yellow fever vaccine. DNA for the CDR3: TGTGCCAGCAGCCGAAGGACCGACCAAGAGACCCAGTACTTC. It specifies CASSRRTDQETQYF. Based on the CDR3 plus reference TRBV7-8 and TRBJ2-5, the full variable domain is GAGVSQSPRYKVAKRGQDVALRCDPISGHVSLFWYQQALGQGPEFLTYFQNEAQLDKSGLPSDRFFAERPEGSVSTLKIQRTQQEDSAVYLCASSRRTDQETQYFGPGTRLLVL.